These T cell receptor beta chains were read from a single sample in a study of control samples from healthy donors and cancer patients. Using immunoSEQ multiplex PCR, the repertoire was profiled, and TCRdb retains in-frame clones only, with some absent. The sample records under 150,000 clones, 88% being singletons. The sequenced sample consisted of blood. These receptors were collected from a woman aged 65 to 85 in good health. CDR3s include the opening cysteine and the closing phenylalanine or tryptophan. Fields, in order: CDR3 DNA, CDR3 protein, D gene, clone size, J gene, V gene. The D gene is left open where the match is weak. A clone size is listed for some rows: how often the clone was seen (once, few, many), or a class if it is expanded.

cdr3_nt: TGTGCCAGCTTACAGGGGGTCCCAGAGTTTGCTGAAGCTTTCTTT
cdr3_aa: CASLQGVPEFAEAFF
d_call: TRBD1
clone_size: .
j_call: TRBJ1-1
v_call: TRBV18

cdr3_nt: TGTGCCAGCAGCCCTCACCTGAGGAGTACTTCACCCCTCCACTTT
cdr3_aa: CASSPHLRSTSPLHF
d_call: .
clone_size: once
j_call: TRBJ1-6
v_call: TRBV5-6

cdr3_nt: TGTGCCAGTACAGGGCACGTAGCTAACTATGGCTACACCTTC
cdr3_aa: CASTGHVANYGYTF
d_call: .
clone_size: .
j_call: TRBJ1-2
v_call: TRBV6-5

cdr3_nt: TGCGCCAGCAGCTTCTGGGACAGGGGGGACTATGGCTACACCTTC
cdr3_aa: CASSFWDRGDYGYTF
d_call: TRBD1
clone_size: .
j_call: TRBJ1-2
v_call: TRBV5-1

cdr3_nt: TGTGCCAGCAGGCGACAGAGGGGGGGGCGGACCGGGGAGCTGTTTTTT
cdr3_aa: CASRRQRGGRTGELFF
d_call: .
clone_size: once
j_call: TRBJ2-2
v_call: TRBV11-2

cdr3_nt: TGCGCCAGCAGTTATGCAGGCGGAGGACAGCCCCAGCATTTT
cdr3_aa: CASSYAGGGQPQHF
d_call: .
clone_size: .
j_call: TRBJ1-5
v_call: TRBV10-2

cdr3_nt: TGTGCCAGCAGCTCTCGTCTAGCGGGGGGTGGGAACACCGGGGAGCTGTTTTTT
cdr3_aa: CASSSRLAGGGNTGELFF
d_call: TRBD2
clone_size: .
j_call: TRBJ2-2
v_call: TRBV7-2

cdr3_nt: TGTGCCAGCTATAGCGGGGGGCGCACCGGGGAGCTGTTTTTT
cdr3_aa: CASYSGGRTGELFF
d_call: TRBD2
clone_size: .
j_call: TRBJ2-2
v_call: TRBV10-3

cdr3_nt: TGTGCCAGCAGCCAAGATTTATCAGGGCCCCAGCATTTT
cdr3_aa: CASSQDLSGPQHF
d_call: .
clone_size: once
j_call: TRBJ1-5
v_call: TRBV3-1/TRBV3-2

cdr3_nt: TGTGCCAGCAGCTGGGGGCCGGACAGTGGGACCGGGGAGCTGTTTTTT
cdr3_aa: CASSWGPDSGTGELFF
d_call: .
clone_size: .
j_call: TRBJ2-2
v_call: TRBV5-6

cdr3_nt: TGCAGTGCTAGTGAACCGACAGGTCTTCAGAACACTGAAGCTTTCTTT
cdr3_aa: CSASEPTGLQNTEAFF
d_call: .
clone_size: .
j_call: TRBJ1-1
v_call: TRBV20-1

cdr3_nt: TGTGCCAGCAGCTGGGGGTGGGAGGGTCCCCAGCCCCAGCATTTT
cdr3_aa: CASSWGWEGPQPQHF
d_call: .
clone_size: .
j_call: TRBJ1-5
v_call: TRBV5-6

cdr3_nt: TGCGCCAGCAGCTTACGGTCGGGTACCCTAGACGAGCAGTACTTC
cdr3_aa: CASSLRSGTLDEQYF
d_call: .
clone_size: .
j_call: TRBJ2-7
v_call: TRBV5-1

cdr3_nt: TGTGCCAGCAGTGACTCGCCGACTGGAGAGCCCCAGCATTTT
cdr3_aa: CASSDSPTGEPQHF
d_call: .
clone_size: .
j_call: TRBJ1-5
v_call: TRBV6-4

cdr3_nt: TGTGCCAGCAGTAAACAGGGGGGCGACACCGGGGAGCTGTTTTTT
cdr3_aa: CASSKQGGDTGELFF
d_call: TRBD1
clone_size: few
j_call: TRBJ2-2
v_call: TRBV2

cdr3_nt: TGCGCCAGCCGTCCCCCTGCGGGGGCCGGGGAGCTGTTTTTT
cdr3_aa: CASRPPAGAGELFF
d_call: TRBD2
clone_size: .
j_call: TRBJ2-2
v_call: TRBV5-1

cdr3_nt: TGTGCCAGCAGTTTTGAGATCTATGGCTACACCTTC
cdr3_aa: CASSFEIYGYTF
d_call: .
clone_size: .
j_call: TRBJ1-2
v_call: TRBV12-3/TRBV12-4

cdr3_nt: TGTGCCAGCAACGCTCGGGCGGGGACAGACTACACAGATACGCAGTATTTT
cdr3_aa: CASNARAGTDYTDTQYF
d_call: .
clone_size: .
j_call: TRBJ2-3
v_call: TRBV7-9

cdr3_nt: TGTGCCAGCAGCTTGAGGACAACCCAAGAGACCCAGTACTTC
cdr3_aa: CASSLRTTQETQYF
d_call: .
clone_size: .
j_call: TRBJ2-5
v_call: TRBV7-2

cdr3_nt: TGTGCCAGCCCCCCCTTTTCCGGGAAAAGTTTCTACGAGCAGTACTTC
cdr3_aa: CASPPFSGKSFYEQYF
d_call: .
clone_size: .
j_call: TRBJ2-7
v_call: TRBV19

cdr3_nt: TGTGCCAGCAGCTTATGGCCAAGGGACACTGAAGCTTTCTTT
cdr3_aa: CASSLWPRDTEAFF
d_call: .
clone_size: .
j_call: TRBJ1-1
v_call: TRBV7-9

cdr3_nt: TGTGCCAGCAGTTACTCGGTGCCTAATAGCAATCAGCCCCAGCATTTT
cdr3_aa: CASSYSVPNSNQPQHF
d_call: .
clone_size: .
j_call: TRBJ1-5
v_call: TRBV6-6

cdr3_nt: TGTGCCAGCAGCCAAGAGTCGAGAGGCAGCTATGGCTACACCTTC
cdr3_aa: CASSQESRGSYGYTF
d_call: .
clone_size: .
j_call: TRBJ1-2
v_call: TRBV4-2

cdr3_nt: TGCGCCAGCAGCCAAGATCCCCCAGGGAGGACAAGACCCTCTGGCTACACCTTC
cdr3_aa: CASSQDPPGRTRPSGYTF
d_call: .
clone_size: .
j_call: TRBJ1-2
v_call: TRBV4-3

cdr3_nt: TGTGCCAGCAGCCAAAGGCCGGGACAGGGAAAAGGGGAGCAGTACTTC
cdr3_aa: CASSQRPGQGKGEQYF
d_call: TRBD1
clone_size: .
j_call: TRBJ2-7
v_call: TRBV27

cdr3_nt: TGTGCCAGCAGCGTAGCATTCGACAGCCTGTATGGCTACACCTTC
cdr3_aa: CASSVAFDSLYGYTF
d_call: .
clone_size: .
j_call: TRBJ1-2
v_call: TRBV9

cdr3_nt: TGTGCCAGCAGCCTTCGGCCAGCCAGTAATTCACCCCTCCACTTT
cdr3_aa: CASSLRPASNSPLHF
d_call: .
clone_size: .
j_call: TRBJ1-6
v_call: TRBV6-2/TRBV6-3

cdr3_nt: TGTGCCAGCAGCAACATCGGTGGGGGCAATCAGCCCCAGCATTTT
cdr3_aa: CASSNIGGGNQPQHF
d_call: .
clone_size: .
j_call: TRBJ1-5
v_call: TRBV6-2/TRBV6-3

cdr3_nt: TGTGCCAGCAGCTTGGTGCCAGGGGGATCAGTCTATGGCTACACCTTC
cdr3_aa: CASSLVPGGSVYGYTF
d_call: TRBD1
clone_size: .
j_call: TRBJ1-2
v_call: TRBV5-5

cdr3_nt: TGTGCCAGTAGTCGGTCCCCCCGCACAGATACGCAGTATTTT
cdr3_aa: CASSRSPRTDTQYF
d_call: .
clone_size: .
j_call: TRBJ2-3
v_call: TRBV19

cdr3_nt: TGTGCCAGCAGCCAGGGACAGGGGGGCTCCTACGAGCAGTACTTC
cdr3_aa: CASSQGQGGSYEQYF
d_call: TRBD1
clone_size: .
j_call: TRBJ2-7
v_call: TRBV9

cdr3_nt: TGTGCCAGCAGCCAAGTCGGGGTCTCAGCTTTCTTT
cdr3_aa: CASSQVGVSAFF
d_call: .
clone_size: .
j_call: TRBJ1-1
v_call: TRBV3-1/TRBV3-2

cdr3_nt: TGTGCCAGCAGCTTTGGTAGATCCTACGAGCAGTACTTC
cdr3_aa: CASSFGRSYEQYF
d_call: .
clone_size: .
j_call: TRBJ2-7
v_call: TRBV7-6

cdr3_nt: TGTGCCAGCAGGTCTGCGGGGACAGGGCCCTACGAGCAGTACTTC
cdr3_aa: CASRSAGTGPYEQYF
d_call: TRBD1
clone_size: .
j_call: TRBJ2-7
v_call: TRBV6-5

cdr3_nt: TGTGCCAGCAGTTTGGATTTTTTGGATACGCAGTATTTT
cdr3_aa: CASSLDFLDTQYF
d_call: .
clone_size: .
j_call: TRBJ2-3
v_call: TRBV12-3/TRBV12-4

cdr3_nt: TGTGCCAGTAGTATCGGCGGGTTGAAGACCCAGTACTTC
cdr3_aa: CASSIGGLKTQYF
d_call: .
clone_size: .
j_call: TRBJ2-5
v_call: TRBV19

cdr3_nt: TGTGCCACCCAGTCTAGCGGGGGTGAATCCTACAATGAGCAGTTCTTC
cdr3_aa: CATQSSGGESYNEQFF
d_call: TRBD2
clone_size: .
j_call: TRBJ2-1
v_call: TRBV24-1

cdr3_nt: TGCGCCAGCAGTCAATTCCTGGACGAGCAGTACTTC
cdr3_aa: CASSQFLDEQYF
d_call: .
clone_size: few
j_call: TRBJ2-7
v_call: TRBV23-1

cdr3_nt: TGTGCCAGCAGCCCCCCGGGAGACAGGGTCACCGGGGAGCTGTTTTTT
cdr3_aa: CASSPPGDRVTGELFF
d_call: .
clone_size: .
j_call: TRBJ2-2
v_call: TRBV7-9

cdr3_nt: TGTGCCAGCAGCAGACAGGTTCTACAAGGGGAGCAGTACTTC
cdr3_aa: CASSRQVLQGEQYF
d_call: .
clone_size: .
j_call: TRBJ2-7
v_call: TRBV21-1

cdr3_nt: TGCGCCAGCAGCTTGGACGGGGGCGCGAACACTGAAGCTTTCTTT
cdr3_aa: CASSLDGGANTEAFF
d_call: .
clone_size: once
j_call: TRBJ1-1
v_call: TRBV5-1

cdr3_nt: TGTGCCAGCAGCCCGATGACTGGTACTATTTACAATGGGCAGTTCTTC
cdr3_aa: CASSPMTGTIYNGQFF
d_call: .
clone_size: .
j_call: TRBJ2-1
v_call: TRBV13

cdr3_nt: TGTGCCAGCAGCCCGGATCCCGAGGAGACCCAGTACTTC
cdr3_aa: CASSPDPEETQYF
d_call: .
clone_size: .
j_call: TRBJ2-5
v_call: TRBV11-3

cdr3_nt: TGTGCCAGCAGCCCCCTGGCCGGGGAGCTGTTTTTT
cdr3_aa: CASSPLAGELFF
d_call: .
clone_size: .
j_call: TRBJ2-2
v_call: TRBV6-5

cdr3_nt: TGTGCCAGCAGTACTCCGGGGACAGGGGTCGGCTATGGCTACACCTTC
cdr3_aa: CASSTPGTGVGYGYTF
d_call: TRBD1
clone_size: once
j_call: TRBJ1-2
v_call: TRBV6-2/TRBV6-3

cdr3_nt: TGTGCCAGCAGCTTGGTAGGACTAGCGGGGGGCCCCTCCTACAATGAGCAGTTCTTC
cdr3_aa: CASSLVGLAGGPSYNEQFF
d_call: TRBD2
clone_size: .
j_call: TRBJ2-1
v_call: TRBV11-2

cdr3_nt: TGTGCCAGTAGTAGAAGGGAGACCTATGGCTACACCTTC
cdr3_aa: CASSRRETYGYTF
d_call: .
clone_size: .
j_call: TRBJ1-2
v_call: TRBV19

cdr3_nt: TGCGCCAGCAGTGAAAATGGAGATCAGCCCCAGCATTTT
cdr3_aa: CASSENGDQPQHF
d_call: .
clone_size: .
j_call: TRBJ1-5
v_call: TRBV10-1

cdr3_nt: TGTGCCAGCAGCTCGGGGGGTCAGGAAAAACTGTTTTTT
cdr3_aa: CASSSGGQEKLFF
d_call: .
clone_size: .
j_call: TRBJ1-4
v_call: TRBV7-9

cdr3_nt: TGTGCCATCAGTGAGTCACGGCAGAACACTGAAGCTTTCTTT
cdr3_aa: CAISESRQNTEAFF
d_call: .
clone_size: once
j_call: TRBJ1-1
v_call: TRBV10-3

cdr3_nt: TGTGCCAGCAGCTTACCGACATTACAGACTAACTATGGCTACACCTTC
cdr3_aa: CASSLPTLQTNYGYTF
d_call: .
clone_size: .
j_call: TRBJ1-2
v_call: TRBV7-9

cdr3_nt: TGCAGCGCTTCACCCCGACTGGCGGGCTATGGCTACACCTTC
cdr3_aa: CSASPRLAGYGYTF
d_call: .
clone_size: .
j_call: TRBJ1-2
v_call: TRBV29-1